The clone carrying this TCR beta chain turned up a few times. Its antigen is unidentified. This sample was taken from a study of T-cell memory formation after mild COVID-19. Study-level background: Largely, TCR clusters stayed within a single donor.

5'RACE with constant-segment primers yielded barcoded, UMI-tagged TCR alpha and TCR beta cDNA libraries. TCRdb processed the 5' RACE reads anew with MiXCR; each CDR3 protein has one entry. The table records around 440,000 distinct CDR3 sequences, roughly 18% of them present only once. Study-level findings and limits: There was no confirmation that second-wave clones peaking on day 37 were SARS-CoV-2 specific. Researchers report contracting CD4+ clones mostly in CM and EM, with CD8+ clones in EMRA.

V lost 5 bases and J 0 bases, leaving 13 bases between the germline ends. The CDR3 covers 15 residues. Germline V gene data show CDR1 as SQVTM and CDR2 as ANQGSEA. This clonotype was sampled from an adult woman who had mild COVID-19 (a few samples of this study predate the infection). Cell type and time point are not known. The chain carries TRBV29-1 and TRBJ2-2; possibly TRBD1 for D (5 bases). Sample: PBMCs or a T cell subset sorted from them (not recorded which). The chain's CDR3 is CSVIGATANTGELFF. DNA for the CDR3: TGCAGCGTTATTGGGGCCACAGCGAACACCGGGGAGCTGTTTTTT.